These 24 T cell receptor beta chains share one sample of origin, sequenced in a study of response to subunit inactivated influenza vaccine (dated by TCRdb to the late 2010s). The library was obtained by RT-PCR. Reads for this sample came from an Illumina HiSeq 2500. TCRdb ran its own pipeline on the public reads, namely fastp trimming at Q25 and MiXCR clone calling, and kept in-frame beta chains. Every CDR3 protein is listed once, alongside the most common genes and DNA of its rows. The table for this sample lists 700,000 to 900,000 distinct CDR3 sequences; less than 25% of them were counted only once. The ten largest clones capture 10% of the sample. The sample consisted of PBMCs from blood, taken 5 to 6 days after vaccination. Receptor source: a man aged 50-60 years who received an inactivated influenza vaccine. Donor details come from another sample of the same person, matched by shared clones.

The chain joins TRBV14 to TRBJ2-1; no definite D call. The ends were cut back, 4 bases at V and 3 bases at J, with 10 bases in the middle. The CDR3 runs 14 residues. Germline-derived CDR1 and CDR2 are SGHDN and FVKESK. The CDR3 nucleotides are TGTGCCAGCAGCCTGGCTAGTATCTACAATGAGCAGTTCTTC. Translated: CASSLASIYNEQFF.

V and J are TRBV20-1 and TRBJ2-5, with TRBD2 matching over 13 bases. This CDR3 contains 15 residues. Germline CDR1 reads DFQATT; CDR2 reads SNEGSKA (reference sequence). The trim removed 3 bases at V and 5 bases at J, leaving 6 bases unmatched. The CDR3 nucleotides are TGCAGTGCTAGGACTAGCGGGAGGCAATGGGAGACCCAGTACTTC. It encodes CSARTSGRQWETQYF.

This clonotype has a handful of counts. The chain employs TRBV24-1 and TRBJ2-3; D is unresolved. V lost 6 bases and J 8 bases, leaving 8 bases between the germline ends. The CDR3 consists of 11 residues. CDR1 is KGHDR, CDR2 SFDVKD, per germline. The CDR3 nucleotides read TGTGCCACCAGTTCCCAGTCTACGCAGTATTTT. It encodes CATSSQSTQYF.

This clonotype has just one count. The V and J genes are TRBV27 and TRBJ2-1; D is possibly TRBD1 (6 bases). The germline CDR1 and CDR2 sequences are MNHEY and SMNVEV (reference sequence). The CDR3 covers 16 residues. With 6 bases removed from V and 0 bases from J, the gap between germline ends came to 15 bases. The CDR3 bases are TGTGCCAGCAGCCCAGGGGTTCTAGGCTCCTACAATGAGCAGTTCTTC. This gives the protein CASSPGVLGSYNEQFF.

The V call is TRBV6-2 or TRBV6-3, the J call TRBJ2-7; 7 nucleotides line up with TRBD2. CDR1 MNHEY and CDR2 SVGEGT come from the germline V gene. This CDR3 is built from 14 residues. Trimming cost V 7 bases and J 1 base; bases outside gene matches: 7. CDR3 nucleotide sequence: TGTGCCAGCACATCCGGGGGACTATCCTACGAGCAGTACTTC. Protein sequence: CASTSGGLSYEQYF.

This clonotype was detected only once. The chain has TRBV20-1 and TRBJ2-7; 8 positions match TRBD2. CDR1 DFQATT and CDR2 SNEGSKA come from the germline V gene (reference sequence). With V trimmed by 6 bases and J by 3 bases, 4 bases remained unmatched. The CDR3 covers 12 residues. The CDR3 region is CSAGLADYEQYF. The CDR3 coding sequence is TGCAGTGCCGGACTAGCTGACTACGAGCAGTACTTC.

The chain combines TRBV7-2 with TRBJ2-2; TRBD2 matches 7 bases. V was clipped by 2 bases and J by 0 bases; unmatched bases: 6. The germline CDR1 and CDR2 sequences are SGHTA and FQGNSA. This CDR3 is built from 17 residues. The CDR3 DNA reads as TGTGCCAGCAGCTTAATGGGGGGGATAACGAACACCGGGGAGCTGTTTTTT. As protein: CASSLMGGITNTGELFF.

The chain combines TRBV30 with TRBJ1-1; no clear D. CDR1 and CDR2 from the germline V gene are GTSNPN and SVGIG (reference sequence). V was cut by 4 bases and J by 5 bases, with 11 bases left in between. The CDR3 covers 12 residues. CDR3 in amino acids: CAWTKRGTEAFF. CDR3 coding DNA: TGTGCCTGGACCAAGAGAGGGACTGAAGCTTTCTTT.

This clonotype has just one count. The rearrangement joins TRBV11-3 to TRBJ2-2; D perhaps matches TRBD1 (6 bases). V was pared by 5 bases and J by 6 bases, with 10 bases between. The CDR3 loop spans 13 amino acids. Germline CDR1 and CDR2: SGHNT and YENEEA. DNA of the CDR3: TGTGCCAGCAGCGACAGGTCCGCCGGGGAGCTGTTTTTT. It specifies CASSDRSAGELFF.

This sequence joins TRBV7-2 and TRBJ1-6; D gene unclear. V was pared by 1 base and J by 0 bases, with 10 bases between. Germline loops: CDR1 SGHTA, CDR2 FQGNSA. The CDR3 has 17 residues. The CDR3 region is CASSLVGLSSYNSPLHF. The CDR3 region has the DNA TGTGCCAGCAGCTTAGTGGGCCTAAGCTCCTATAATTCACCCCTCCACTTT.

This clonotype appeared many times. CDR3 sequence: CASREDTDTQYF. CDR3 coding DNA: TGCGCCAGCCGCGAAGACACAGATACGCAGTATTTT. V and J are TRBV5-1 and TRBJ2-3; D gene uncertain. Looked up from germline, CDR1 is SGHRS and CDR2 is YFSETQ. V was trimmed by 7 bases and J by 2 bases, leaving 8 bases between them. There are 12 residues in the CDR3.

Ten or more counts support this clonotype. V gene TRBV12-3 or TRBV12-4 combines with J gene TRBJ2-7, with 15 bases matching TRBD2. V trimming: 5 bases; J trimming: 3 bases; junction bases outside the gene matches: 5. The CDR3 has 16 residues. The CDR3 nucleotides read TGTGCCAGCAGTCCACCGGGACTAGCGGGGGGCTACGAGCAGTACTTC. It translates to CASSPPGLAGGYEQYF.

The chain is built from TRBV10-2 and TRBJ1-6; 9 bases align to TRBD1. V was pared by 7 bases and J by 13 bases, with 20 bases of the junction left unmatched. In germline, CDR1 is WSHSY, CDR2 SAAADI. This CDR3 contains 17 residues. For the CDR3, the DNA is TGCGCCAGCATTCTACTGGACAGGGGCCCCCTTGGGCGGCCCCTCCACTTT. Translated, it gives CASILLDRGPLGRPLHF.

This clonotype is termed medium-sized. The chain uses TRBV10-3 and TRBJ2-1; D may be TRBD1 or TRBD2 (5 bases each). V was clipped by 0 bases and J by 7 bases, with 16 bases between them. This CDR3 spans 16 amino acids. Per the germline V gene, CDR1 is ENHRY and CDR2 is SYGVKD. The CDR3 nucleotides are TGTGCCATCAGTGAGTCGACTGGGGGAATGGGGAATGAGCAGTTCTTC. Translating gives CAISESTGGMGNEQFF.

Here the CDR3 DNA reads TGCGCCAGCAGCCAAGGGGTCAACACAGATACGCAGTATTTT. Residues: CASSQGVNTDTQYF. V is TRBV4-3 and J is TRBJ2-3; D is ambiguous. Per the germline V gene, CDR1 is LGHNA and CDR2 is YSLEER. Trimming stripped 1 base from V and 2 bases from J, with 7 bases between. This CDR3 comprises 14 residues.

This clonotype came up once. The chain uses TRBV6-2 or TRBV6-3 and TRBJ2-2; 7 bases agree with TRBD1. The germline gives CDR1 MNHEY, CDR2 SVGEGT. CDR3 length: 16 amino acids. The trim removed 5 bases at V and 4 bases at J, leaving 10 bases unmatched. The CDR3 sequence: CASSPHRGRGTGELFF. In DNA form, the CDR3 reads TGTGCCAGCAGTCCACACAGGGGACGGGGCACCGGGGAGCTGTTTTTT.

V gene TRBV5-6 combines with J gene TRBJ2-3; TRBD2 matches 8 bases. This CDR3 region has 19 residues. Germline trimming cut 6 bases from V and 4 bases from J; bases unmatched to any gene: 22. Germline lookup yields CDR1 SGHDT and CDR2 YYEEEE. The CDR3 bases are TGTGCCAGCAACCCGAATCCGGGACTAGTGGTCGAACCACCAGATACGCAGTATTTT. It yields the protein CASNPNPGLVVEPPDTQYF.

The chain has TRBV4-3 and TRBJ2-5, with 8 bases identical to TRBD1. Germline V gene sequence: CDR1 LGHNA, CDR2 YSLEER. Trimming at V came to 3 bases and at J to 1 base, leaving 10 bases not matched to a gene. This CDR3 is built from 17 residues. The CDR3 sequence: CASSQMDDRGCQETQYF. For the CDR3, the DNA is TGCGCCAGCAGCCAGATGGACGACAGGGGTTGCCAAGAGACCCAGTACTTC.

V usage is TRBV3-1 and J usage is TRBJ2-2; possible D gene TRBD1, 6 bases. Trimming removed 5 bases at V and 4 bases at J, with 26 bases between. CDR3 size: 19 residues. Germline CDR1 reads LGHDT; CDR2 reads YNNKEL (reference sequence). The chain's CDR3 is CASSGPRGKGRRSTGELFF. The CDR3, as DNA: TGTGCCAGCAGCGGACCGAGGGGGAAGGGGCGGAGGAGCACCGGGGAGCTGTTTTTT.

V usage is TRBV24-1 and J usage is TRBJ1-2, with D tentatively TRBD1 (6 bases). The CDR3 extends over 13 amino acids. Trimming left V 5 bases short and J 5 bases short, with 11 bases between. Germline lookup yields CDR1 KGHDR and CDR2 SFDVKD. CDR3 sequence: CATSVTGNYGYTF. DNA for the CDR3: TGTGCCACCAGTGTTACAGGGAATTATGGCTACACCTTC.

This chain connects TRBV5-5 to TRBJ1-1, with no clear D. Per the germline V gene, CDR1 is SGHKS and CDR2 is YYEKEE (reference sequence). This CDR3 region has 14 residues. The V end was cut by 2 bases, the J end by 3 bases, with 11 bases between. CDR3 sequence: CASSFEGSDTEAFF. CDR3 sequence (DNA): TGTGCCAGCAGCTTCGAGGGATCCGACACTGAAGCTTTCTTT.

This chain joins TRBV5-1 and TRBJ1-2, with TRBD1 matching 12 bases. The trim removed 4 bases at V and 7 bases at J, leaving 11 bases unmatched. In germline, CDR1 is SGHRS, CDR2 YFSETQ. This CDR3 spans 16 amino acids. The CDR3 reads CASSGVGTGGFPGYTF. CDR3 bases: TGCGCCAGCAGCGGGGTCGGGACAGGGGGCTTTCCTGGCTACACCTTC.

The chain joins TRBV6-1 to TRBJ1-5; no clear D gene. The V and J ends lost 7 bases and 7 bases respectively, with 20 bases between them. Germline V gives CDR1 MNHNS, CDR2 SASEGT. This CDR3 has 15 amino acids. CDR3 region: CASTPIFSSGQPQHF. CDR3 coding DNA: TGTGCCAGCACCCCAATATTCAGTTCGGGGCAGCCCCAGCATTTT.

This clonotype has a handful of counts. The chain recombines TRBV7-2 with TRBJ2-2; the D is unclear. The CDR3 has 15 residues. Deletions cut 1 base from V and 3 bases from J, with 9 bases between. Germline-derived CDR1 and CDR2 are SGHTA and FQGNSA. CDR3 sequence reads: CASSLVRTDTGELFF. The CDR3 nucleotides are TGTGCCAGCAGCTTAGTGAGGACGGACACCGGGGAGCTGTTTTTT.